What follows is one T cell receptor beta chain and its context. Its antigen is still unknown. The identical CDR3 is also encoded by other nucleotide sequences in the sample. This record belongs to a study of shared clonotypes between healthy human individuals. General observations from the study: Shared clonotypes: about 4.6% naive CD4, under 4% naive CD8, less than 2.5% memory CD4, 0.4% to 0.45% memory CD8.

TCRdb's copy holds only in-frame clones and misses some; the assay was immunoSEQ multiplex PCR. The sample has some 2.1 million clones; about 95% are singletons. Trimming removed 1 base from V and 3 bases from J, with 4 bases in between. The CDR3 consists of 13 residues. Germline V lookup: CDR1 MNHEY, CDR2 SMNVEV (reference sequence). The naive CD8 population came from CD45RO-negative cells selected for CCR7, without terminally differentiated effector memory CD45RA+ cells. V gene TRBV27 combines with J gene TRBJ1-3, with D uncertain. This receptor was taken from a man between 18 and 29 years old in good health. The sample taken for sequencing was naive CD8+ T cells sorted from blood. The CDR3 is CASSLLLGNTIYF. Here the CDR3 DNA reads TGTGCCAGCAGTTTATTACTTGGAAACACCATATATTTT.